These T cell receptor beta chains were read from a single sample in a study of cytomegalovirus exposure and HLA in healthy donors. Here immunoSEQ multiplex PCR was the method, and the copy in TCRdb shows in-frame clones only, minus some. The table records over 150,000 clones, about 86% of them present only once. Source material: PBMCs. The source is a human donor in good health. The conserved cysteine and the conserved F or W are not part of the CDR3 here.

TRBV7-3 ASSLDGGGTEAF
TRBV5-4 ASSAPVAGGTNEQF
TRBV18 ASSSRGDTEAF
TRBV15 ATSRAGGLANEQF
TRBV19 ASSINYGGSYEQY
TRBV6-1 ASSEWGLAAANTGELF
TRBV6-4 ASSEQGAADTQY
TRBV29-1 SVVPRSPTSGAF
TRBV14 ASSQDLAGYTGELF
TRBV2 ASSGTAPNTGELF
TRBV6-6 ASIRDGEQY
TRBV7-2 ASSQTTSTDTQY
TRBV5-1 ASRFFNEQF
TRBV2 ASSDGTSNYGYT
TRBV4-1 ASSQERTVSYEQY
TRBV28 ASSPFTDTQY
TRBV18 ASSPASPSYGYT
TRBV7-3 ASSATGNTEAF
TRBV7-9 ASSLAQFDTQY
TRBV7-2 ASSLAALAGKYEQY
TRBV30 AWSVRLAGNTDTQY
TRBV30 ACDWATNEKLF
TRBV28 ASSLSPGQGRYEQY
TRBV29-1 SVVDRTYEQY
TRBV5-1 ASSLPGITEAF
TRBV7-8 ASSLSSDRGVGAF